This TCR beta chain is drawn from a study of T cells in Graves' hyperthyroidism and ophthalmopathy (dated by TCRdb to 2018 to 2020). The study in broad terms: Peripheral blood samples were taken at the time of initial diagnosis, prior to any treatment. In about 6 Graves' hyperthyroidism patients, the study also compared T-cell repertoires from thyroid tissue with T-cell repertoires from blood. After sampling, hyperthyroidism patients received methimazole starting at 30 mg daily, and ophthalmopathy patients received high-dose intravenous methylprednisolone. Prospective prediction of ophthalmopathy was tested in an independent validation cohort consisting of 18 hyperthyroidism patients and about 17 patients who later progressed to ophthalmopathy. To identify TCR V-J signatures that set the groups apart, the researchers used a discovery cohort of 100 patients, made up of 40 to 45 with Graves' ophthalmopathy and 57 with stable Graves' hyperthyroidism. The approximately 100 discovery patients were randomly divided into training and test sets at a 7:3 ratio. TCR Vbeta CDR3 sequencing of 130 to 150 peripheral blood samples (more than 40 ophthalmopathy, around 80 hyperthyroidism and 17 progressor patients) is reported in the paper.

The germline V gene supplies CDR1 ENHRY and CDR2 SYGVKD. Deletion took 6 bases off V and 6 bases off J, with a span of 11 bases between the germline ends. CDR3 length: 13 amino acids, cysteine to phenylalanine. The CDR3 DNA has 39 bases and is translated from base 1. Remarks on this clonotype: It lacks a known antigen. No qualities accompany the bases; no much larger clone lies one base away.

The TCR beta CDR3 regions were amplified from RNA transcripts. The first round of RT-PCR for the TCR CDR3 was performed with the HTBI primer set and the Qiagen OneStep RT-PCR kit. The libraries were constructed in a second round of multiplex PCR and then size-selected and purified. The libraries were sequenced on an Illumina HiSeq2000 using paired-end 100 bp reads. Regarding the original processing steps: Raw data were processed with SOAPnuke, discarding reads with adapters, uncalled bases, mean Phred below 15, or no exact constant-primer or identifier match. COPE v1.2.5 was used to merge the high-quality paired reads, and each unique nucleotide sequence was defined as a clonotype. Clonotypes were aligned to IMGT TRBV, TRBD and TRBJ reference segments using MiTCR v1.1. Only V-J combinations with frequency above 0.0001, covering about 99% of repertoires, were analysed. A TCS score was defined as the ratio of F50 (clonal expansion) to E x V (chaos), with BLOSUM62-based TCRdist applied between CDR3 peptides within each V-J. Welch's t-statistics and random forest reduced 500 to 550 V-J features to 10 to 15, which were used in a naive Bayes classifier (R e1071). The public sequencing data were trimmed at Q25 with fastp and processed into clonotypes with MiXCR by TCRdb, which kept only in-frame beta chains. Under each unique CDR3 protein, matching rows form one entry showing the most common genes and DNA. What appears here as the V and J calls and clone size reflects TCRdb's work, not the paper's. The sample data list a few hundred thousand distinct CDR3 sequences, and roughly an eighth of these were observed just once. 9% to 9.5% of the sample is taken by the ten largest.

What the work shows at the level of the full study, not this receptor alone: No statistical method was used to set the sample size in advance, and investigators knew the group allocation. In validation, the model predicted progression to ophthalmopathy a median of about 6 months before onset, with over 60% sensitivity and just under 75% specificity. In cross-validation, a model built on a 13 V-J signature told ophthalmopathy apart from stable hyperthyroidism with under 90% sensitivity and about 81% specificity, and in testing the same model reached 80%/75%. Most expanded thyroid clonotypes (frequency above 0.001) were also detected in blood, suggesting blood repertoires may reflect thyroid immune responses.

Stable Graves' hyperthyroidism was defined as the absence of progression to ophthalmopathy over 18 months of follow-up. Hyperthyroidism patients were aged 18 to 65 years and newly diagnosed, with disease duration of less than 2 months. The study excluded patients with uncontrolled infections, other autoimmune diseases, pregnancy or lactation. Diagnoses relied on clinical symptoms, serum thyroxine and TRAb, thyroid ultrasound and orbital computed tomography. PBMCs were separated from about 10 ml of fresh peripheral blood using Ficoll-Paque density gradient centrifugation. Trizol reagent was used to extract total RNA, and RNA quality was then checked on an Agilent 2100 Bioanalyzer.

The rearrangement combines TRBV10-3 with TRBJ2-2; the D gene assignment is perhaps TRBD1 or TRBD2, with each matching 6 bases. The receptor comes from a woman aged 18-29 years with Graves' hyperthyroidism. The sample comprised blood. DNA sequence: TGTGCCATCAGCTCCGGGGGCCCCGGGGAGCTGTTTTTT. Its protein reads: CAISSGGPGELFF.